Described below is a single T cell receptor beta chain sequence and its context. The sample belongs to a study of neoadjuvant anti-PD-1 for oral cavity cancer. Study-wide context: Patients without progression received a fourth nivolumab dose around day 43, then surgical resection on days 50-56.

CDR3 length: 16 residues. Germline CDR1 is KGHSH and CDR2 is LQKENI. The trim removed 1 base at V and 1 base at J, leaving 4 bases unmatched. Time point specified: after neoadjuvant nivolumab, at surgical resection. The protocol was immunoSEQ multiplex PCR, while the TCRdb copy is restricted to in-frame clones and leaves out a portion. The table includes some 40,000 clones, about 36% detected once. The chain joins TRBV18 to TRBJ2-3; TRBD1 matches at 8 bases. This TCR was recovered from a person aged 40-85 years with oral cavity squamous cell carcinoma. This specimen was tumor tissue, taken after nivolumab (anti-PD-1) treatment. CDR3 DNA sequence: TGTGCCAGCTCACCACGAGGACAGGGCGGCACAGATACGCAGTATTTT. Encoded protein: CASSPRGQGGTDTQYF. Full variable domain (rest looked up from reference TRBV18 and TRBJ2-3): NAGVMQNPRHLVRRRGQEARLRCSPMKGHSHVYWYRQLPEEGLKFMVYLQKENIIDESGMPKERFSAEFPKEGPSILRIQQVVRGDSAAYFCASSPRGQGGTDTQYFGPGTRLTVL.